This T cell receptor (beta chain) was retrieved from a study of CD8+ T cells in alopecia areata. General study findings and limits: In patients, TCRs were shared less clearly than in mice, and HLA may possibly be involved.

Germline V CDR1 and CDR2: SGHAT, FQNNGV. Trimming took off 3 bases at V and 0 bases at J, with 8 bases between the two ends. This CDR3 contains 14 residues. Reverse transcribed after extraction, RNA yielded cDNA as the sequencing template. TCRdb's copy holds only in-frame clones and misses some; the assay was immunoSEQ multiplex PCR. The table lists 150,000 to 200,000 clones, around 54% of them singletons. There are a few counts of this clone. Its antigen is unknown. Source material: CD4+ T cells sorted from blood. The J gene is TRBJ1-1, the V gene TRBV11-2, with TRBD1 as a possible D gene (6 bases). This clonotype was sampled from a human donor in good health. CDR3 nucleotide sequence: TGTGCCAGCAGCTTGAGGGGGATGAACACTGAAGCTTTCTTT. It specifies CASSLRGMNTEAFF. Filled out from reference TRBV11-2 and TRBJ1-1, the complete variable domain reads EAGVAQSPRYKIIEKRQSVAFWCNPISGHATLYWYQQILGQGPKLLIQFQNNGVVDDSQLPKDRFSAERLKGVDSTLKIQPAKLEDSAVYLCASSLRGMNTEAFFGQGTRLTVV.